This T cell receptor (beta chain) stems from a study of cytomegalovirus exposure and HLA in healthy donors. Notes on this clone: Its antigen is not identified.

Regarding the study as a whole: Through in vitro validation, a few CMV-associated chains were shown to be specific for CMV antigens. A later analysis showed that HLA-associated TCR beta chains had undergone more clonal expansion than equally common others.

The CDR3 is made up of 16 amino acids. J gave up 7 bases and V 4 bases, and 13 bases lay outside the gene matches. Germline CDR1 is MDHEN and CDR2 is SYDVKM. PCR was performed using 60 Vbeta and 13 Jbeta primers. Method: immunoSEQ multiplex PCR; TCRdb's copy keeps in-frame clones and lacks some. In all, the sample yields about 130,000 clones. The chain employs TRBV28 and TRBJ1-1, with TRBD1 matching 9 bases. The sequencing input was PBMCs. The receptor comes from a man younger than 30 in good health and CMV-seronegative. Written as DNA, the CDR3 is TGTGCCAGCAGTTCGCTACCCGCGGGACAGGGATATGAAGCTTTCTTT. The encoded protein is CASSSLPAGQGYEAFF.